The 9 T cell receptor beta chains below were found in one sample sequenced in a study of T-cell memory formation after mild COVID-19 (dated by TCRdb to the early 2020s). Library method: 5' RACE. TCRdb lists the instrument as Illumina NovaSeq 6000. The public sequencing data were trimmed at Q25 with fastp and processed into clonotypes with MiXCR by TCRdb, which kept only in-frame beta chains. Rows matching on CDR3 protein sequence are summarized as one entry with the most common DNA and genes. The sample has about 360,000 distinct CDR3 sequences on record, 13% to 15% of them singletons. The leading ten clones occupy 20% to 25% of the sample. The specimen sequenced was PBMCs or a T cell subset sorted from them (not recorded which). The receptors were sampled from a man aged 18-30 years who had mild COVID-19 (a few samples of this study predate the infection). The sample titles of this study are shuffled in the database, so cell type and time point are left out; the donor was told from shared clones.

This clonotype was found a few times. V is TRBV9 and J is TRBJ2-5, with TRBD2 matching over 14 bases. The CDR3 contains 17 residues. Germline V gene sequence: CDR1 SGDLS, CDR2 YYNGEE. V lost 4 bases, J lost 5 bases, and 10 bases stayed unmatched. This CDR3 is CASSPGLAGGSGETQYF. The CDR3 DNA follows: TGTGCCAGCAGCCCTGGACTAGCGGGGGGTTCCGGGGAGACCCAGTACTTC.

This clonotype was counted many times. This chain joins TRBV7-2 and TRBJ2-5; D remains ambiguous. Deletions cut 2 bases from V and 4 bases from J, with 14 bases between. The germline gives CDR1 SGHTA, CDR2 FQGNSA. The CDR3 loop spans 15 amino acids. CDR3 loop: CASSLSGPGRETQYF. Written as DNA, the CDR3 is TGTGCCAGCAGCTTATCCGGTCCGGGCCGAGAGACCCAGTACTTC.

The table lists this clonotype with many counts. This chain uses TRBV10-2 with TRBJ2-5, with D tentatively TRBD2 (5 bases). Germline CDR1 reads WSHSY; CDR2 reads SAAADI. This CDR3 is built from 13 residues. Trimming removed 8 bases from V and 5 bases from J, with 15 bases in between. The CDR3 loop is CASQKLELETQYF. The CDR3 nucleotides are TGCGCCAGCCAAAAACTAGAATTGGAGACCCAGTACTTC.

This chain joins TRBV4-3 and TRBJ2-7; 8 bases map to TRBD2. The CDR3 is 15 residues long. From germline, CDR1 is LGHNA and CDR2 YSLEER. The junction had 4 bases not matched to a gene; V was cut back by 0 bases and J by 3 bases. In nucleotides, the CDR3 is TGCGCCAGCAGCCAAGATACTAGCGGAGACTACGAGCAGTACTTC. It translates to CASSQDTSGDYEQYF.

The CDR3 sequence is CASSDSTGRPYEQYV. The CDR3 DNA reads TGTGCCAGCAGTGACTCGACAGGGAGGCCCTACGAGCAGTACGTC. The V call is TRBV6-4, the J call TRBJ2-7; TRBD1 might be the D (7 bases). This CDR3 comprises 15 residues. CDR1 is MRHNA, CDR2 SNTAGT, per germline. V lost 0 bases and J lost 2, with 11 bases in between.

The V gene is TRBV28, the J gene TRBJ2-3, with 7 positions matching TRBD2. Germline V CDR1 and CDR2: MDHEN, SYDVKM. V shed 5 bases, J shed 2 bases, and the junction held 7 bases outside the gene matches. This CDR3 contains 15 residues. CDR3 bases: TGTGCCAGCAGTCCACCAGCGGGGACCACAGATACGCAGTATTTT. Translated: CASSPPAGTTDTQYF.

The chain combines TRBV9 with TRBJ1-2; D uncertain. V dropped 5 bases and J dropped 0 bases, with 8 bases sitting between them. The CDR3 length is 13 residues. Looked up from germline, CDR1 is SGDLS and CDR2 is YYNGEE. The CDR3 DNA reads TGTGCCAGCAGGGGTCCCGCTAACTATGGCTACACCTTC. This translates into CASRGPANYGYTF.

V usage is TRBV4-3 and J usage is TRBJ2-2; 8 nucleotides match TRBD1. Germline V gives CDR1 LGHNA, CDR2 YSLEER. V lost 10 bases to trimming and J lost 2 bases; unmatched junction nucleotides: 3. The CDR3 spans 13 residues. CDR3 coding DNA: TGCGCCACTCAGGGGGCCAACACCGGGGAGCTGTTTTTT. Amino acid sequence: CATQGANTGELFF.

This chain connects TRBV28 to TRBJ2-2; a possible D gene is TRBD1 (5 bases). Germline V gene sequence: CDR1 MDHEN, CDR2 SYDVKM. Trimming cost V 4 bases and J 5 bases, with 17 bases left between them. The CDR3 totals 16 residues. CDR3 bases: TGTGCCAGCAGTTCCCCCGCGGCAGGGCGGACCGGGGAGCTGTTTTTT. Its translation: CASSSPAAGRTGELFF. The variable domain in full, completed from reference TRBV28 and TRBJ2-2, reads DVKVTQSSRYLVKRTGEKVFLECVQDMDHENMFWYRQDPGLGLRLIYFSYDVKMKEKGDIPEGYSVSREKKERFSLILESASTNQTSMYLCASSSPAAGRTGELFFGEGSRLTVL.